This TCR beta chain was identified in a study of blood T cell repertoires in COVID-19. Study as a whole: The samples span acute and convalescent COVID-19 from the United States, Italy and Spain. In each case, the material was cDNA or gDNA derived from T cells, B-cell-depleted T cells, or PBMCs.

From germline, CDR1 is MDHEN and CDR2 SYDVKM. The V gene lost 2 bases and the J gene lost 3 bases, with 16 bases spanning the gap. The CDR3 totals 16 residues. Using immunoSEQ multiplex PCR, the repertoire was profiled, and TCRdb retains in-frame clones only, with some absent. The profile shows some 400,000 clones, around nine tenths of them singletons. This clone showed up just once. Sequencing was done on a sample of peripheral blood. The J gene is TRBJ1-2, the V gene TRBV28, with D hard to call. The sequence derives from a human donor in a cohort sampled during active COVID-19. CDR3 protein: CASSLTPYGAHYGYTF. As DNA, the CDR3 is TGTGCCAGCAGTTTAACCCCCTACGGAGCTCACTATGGCTACACCTTC.